This record looks at one T cell receptor (beta chain) sequence and its context. Its target is unknown. The CDR3 end falls 3 residues outside the read, so it is completed with the germline J gene. This sample stems from a study of Tregs in tolerant kidney transplant recipients. General study results and limits: In tolerant patients, donor-specific Tregs outgrew total Tregs, suggesting antigen-driven expansion.

Sequenced by immunoSEQ multiplex PCR; TCRdb stores in-frame clones only, minus some. The table lists about 23,000 clones. Germline V lookup: CDR1 DFQATT, CDR2 SNEGSKA (reference sequence). Unmatched junction bases numbered 9, after V lost 4 bases and J lost 1 base. The CDR3 extends over 16 amino acids. Related graft donors supplied nonmyeloablative bone marrow transplants, and mixed chimerism was transient. Unstimulated regulatory T cells (CD4+CD25+CD127-), CD4+CD25- non-regulatory cells, CD4 and CD8 cells were FACS-sorted from thawed PBMCs. The sequences come from CD4+ T cells from blood (PBMCs), collected 6 months after the transplant. This receptor was taken from a human patient who received a combined kidney and bone marrow transplant. Some T cells may have come from the graft donor. This chain connects TRBV20-1 to TRBJ2-4, with 8 bases identical to TRBD2. The CDR3 reads CSATRRGGSAKNIQYF. CDR3 bases read: TGCAGTGCTACCCGCCGGGGGGGGTCGGCCAAAAACATT.